This T cell receptor beta chain was found in a study of T cells in Graves' hyperthyroidism and ophthalmopathy. Fresh peripheral blood, about 10 ml of it, supplied the PBMCs. Amplified TCR beta CDR3 regions came from RNA transcripts. Initially, a first-round RT-PCR of the TCR CDR3 employed the HTBI primer set. TCRdb used MiXCR to reprocess the multiplex PCR reads, holding one entry per CDR3 protein. The sample lists around 610,000 distinct CDR3 sequences, about 14% occurring once. The ends were cut back, 5 bases at V and 3 bases at J, with 11 bases in the middle. The CDR3 has 14 residues. Germline-derived CDR1 and CDR2 are SGHTA and FQGNSA. This clonotype was observed at least ten times. Its target is unknown. Findings of the study overall: Stable hyperthyroidism and ophthalmopathy were separated using 13 V-J signatures. Expanded thyroid clonotypes (above 0.001) were mostly also found in blood.

This TCR derives from a woman in her forties with Graves' ophthalmopathy. The rearrangement joins TRBV7-2 to TRBJ1-5, with D unclear. What was sequenced was blood. CDR3 region: CASSPGHSNQPQHF. For the CDR3, the DNA is TGTGCCAGCAGCCCCGGCCACTCCAATCAGCCCCAGCATTTT.